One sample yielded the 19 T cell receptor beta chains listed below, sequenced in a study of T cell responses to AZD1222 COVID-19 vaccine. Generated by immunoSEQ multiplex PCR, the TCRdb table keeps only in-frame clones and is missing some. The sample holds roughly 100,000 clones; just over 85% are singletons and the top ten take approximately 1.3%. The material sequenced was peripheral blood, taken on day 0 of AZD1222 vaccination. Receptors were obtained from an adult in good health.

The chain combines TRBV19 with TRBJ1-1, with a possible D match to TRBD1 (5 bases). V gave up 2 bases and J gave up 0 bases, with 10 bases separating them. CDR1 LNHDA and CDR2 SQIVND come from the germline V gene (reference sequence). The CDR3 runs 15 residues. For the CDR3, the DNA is TGTGCCAGTAGTATACAGGCAGGGATGAACACTGAAGCTTTCTTT. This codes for CASSIQAGMNTEAFF.

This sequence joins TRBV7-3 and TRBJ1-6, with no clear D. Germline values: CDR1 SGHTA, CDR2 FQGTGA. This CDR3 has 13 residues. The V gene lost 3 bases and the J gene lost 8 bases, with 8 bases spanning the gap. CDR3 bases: TGTGCCAGCAGCTTGTTCCTTTATTCACCCCTCCACTTT. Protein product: CASSLFLYSPLHF.

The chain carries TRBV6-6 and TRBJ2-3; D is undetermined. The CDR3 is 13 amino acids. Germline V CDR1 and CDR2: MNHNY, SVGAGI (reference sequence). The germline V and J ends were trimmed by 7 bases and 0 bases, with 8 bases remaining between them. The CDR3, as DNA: TGTGCCAGCAACCTTGACAGCACAGATACGCAGTATTTT. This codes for CASNLDSTDTQYF.

This CDR3 is CASSSGTLQGAGEQYF. DNA of the CDR3: TGTGCCAGCAGCTCCGGGACATTACAGGGGGCGGGCGAGCAGTACTTC. The chain uses TRBV7-9 and TRBJ2-7, with 9 bases that match TRBD1. The CDR3 spans 16 residues. Germline CDR1 reads SEHNR; CDR2 reads FQNEAQ (reference sequence). Germline trimming cut 4 bases from V and 6 bases from J; bases unmatched to any gene: 13. The full variable domain, rest sourced from reference TRBV7-9 and TRBJ2-7, is DTGVSQNPRHKITKRGQNVTFRCDPISEHNRLYWYRQTLGQGPEFLTYFQNEAQLEKSRLLSDRFSAERPKGSFSTLEIQRTEQGDSAMYLCASSSGTLQGAGEQYFGPGTRLTVT.

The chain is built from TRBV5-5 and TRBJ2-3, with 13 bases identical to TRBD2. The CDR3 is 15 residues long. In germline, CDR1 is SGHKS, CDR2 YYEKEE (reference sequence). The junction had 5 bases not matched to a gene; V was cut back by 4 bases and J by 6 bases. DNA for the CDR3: TGTGCCAGCAGCCCAGGACTAGCGGGAGTGGATACGCAGTATTTT. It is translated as CASSPGLAGVDTQYF.

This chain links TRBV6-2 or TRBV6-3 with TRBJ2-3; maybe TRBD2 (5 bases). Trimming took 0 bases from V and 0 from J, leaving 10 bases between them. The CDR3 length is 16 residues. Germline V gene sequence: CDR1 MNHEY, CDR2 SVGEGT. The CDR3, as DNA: TGTGCCAGCAGTTACTCGCCCCTAGCCAGCACAGATACGCAGTATTTT. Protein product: CASSYSPLASTDTQYF.

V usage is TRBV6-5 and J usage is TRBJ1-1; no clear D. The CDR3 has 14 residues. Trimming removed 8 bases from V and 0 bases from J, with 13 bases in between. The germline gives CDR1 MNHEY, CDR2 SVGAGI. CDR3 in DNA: TGTGCCAGCGGCAGATCACCAGTGAACACTGAAGCTTTCTTT. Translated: CASGRSPVNTEAFF.

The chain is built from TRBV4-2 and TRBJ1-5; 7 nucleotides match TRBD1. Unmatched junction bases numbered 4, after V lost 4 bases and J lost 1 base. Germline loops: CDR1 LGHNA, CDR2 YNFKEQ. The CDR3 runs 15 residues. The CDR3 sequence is CASSPDRSSNQPQHF. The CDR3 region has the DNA TGTGCCAGCAGCCCGGACAGGTCAAGCAATCAGCCCCAGCATTTT.

The CDR3 coding sequence is TGTGCCAGCAGCTCACAGGGGCTAGCTGGGGGTGAGCAGTTCTTC. It codes for CASSSQGLAGGEQFF. The chain carries TRBV11-2 and TRBJ2-1; 7 positions agree with TRBD1. This CDR3 spans 15 amino acids. V gave up 4 bases and J gave up 9 bases; unmatched junction bases: 12. The germline gives CDR1 SGHAT, CDR2 FQNNGV. Looking up the rest from reference TRBV11-2 and TRBJ2-1 gives the full variable domain: EAGVAQSPRYKIIEKRQSVAFWCNPISGHATLYWYQQILGQGPKLLIQFQNNGVVDDSQLPKDRFSAERLKGVDSTLKIQPAKLEDSAVYLCASSSQGLAGGEQFFGPGTRLTVL.

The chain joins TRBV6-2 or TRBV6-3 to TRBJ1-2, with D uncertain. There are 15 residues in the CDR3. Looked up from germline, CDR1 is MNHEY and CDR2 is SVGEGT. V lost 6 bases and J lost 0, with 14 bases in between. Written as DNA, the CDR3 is TGTGCCAGCAGCCAACCTGAGACACCTAACTATGGCTACACCTTC. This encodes CASSQPETPNYGYTF.

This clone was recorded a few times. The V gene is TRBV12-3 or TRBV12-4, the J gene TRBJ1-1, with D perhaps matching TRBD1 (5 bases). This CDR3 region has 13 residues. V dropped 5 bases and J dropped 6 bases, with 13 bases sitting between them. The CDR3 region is CASSTRTPPEAFF. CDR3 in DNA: TGTGCCAGCAGTACCCGGACACCGCCTGAAGCTTTCTTT.

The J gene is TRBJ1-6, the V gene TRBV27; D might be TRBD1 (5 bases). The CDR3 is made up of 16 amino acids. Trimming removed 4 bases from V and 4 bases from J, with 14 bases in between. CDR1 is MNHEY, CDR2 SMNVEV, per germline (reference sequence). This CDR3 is CASSSSGEAYNSPLHF. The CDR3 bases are TGTGCCAGCAGTTCCTCGGGGGAAGCTTATAATTCACCCCTCCACTTT.

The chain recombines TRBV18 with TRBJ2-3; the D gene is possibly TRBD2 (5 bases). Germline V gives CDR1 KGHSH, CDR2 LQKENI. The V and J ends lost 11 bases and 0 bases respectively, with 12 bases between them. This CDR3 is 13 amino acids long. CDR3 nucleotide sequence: TGTGCCGGCGCGGGCCCTAGCACAGATACGCAGTATTTT. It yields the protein CAGAGPSTDTQYF.

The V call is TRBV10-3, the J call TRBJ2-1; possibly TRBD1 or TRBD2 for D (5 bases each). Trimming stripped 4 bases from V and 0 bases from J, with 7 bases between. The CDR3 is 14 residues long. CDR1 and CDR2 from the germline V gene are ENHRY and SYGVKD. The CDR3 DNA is TGTGCCATCAGTGGGGGGTTCTCCTACAATGAGCAGTTCTTC. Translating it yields CAISGGFSYNEQFF.

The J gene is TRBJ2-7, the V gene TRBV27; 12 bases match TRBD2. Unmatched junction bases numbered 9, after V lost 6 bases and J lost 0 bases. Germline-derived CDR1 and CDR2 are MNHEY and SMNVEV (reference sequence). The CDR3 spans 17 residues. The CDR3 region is CASRASGRGLGSYEQYF. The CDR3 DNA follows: TGTGCCAGCAGGGCTAGCGGGAGGGGTTTGGGCTCCTACGAGCAGTACTTC.

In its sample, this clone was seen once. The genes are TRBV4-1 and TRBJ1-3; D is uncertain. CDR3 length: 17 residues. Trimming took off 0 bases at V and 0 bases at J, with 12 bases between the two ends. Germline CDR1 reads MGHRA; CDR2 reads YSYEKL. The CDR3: CASSQDLGGYSGNTIYF. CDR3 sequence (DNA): TGCGCCAGCAGCCAAGATCTTGGTGGCTACTCTGGAAACACCATATATTTT.

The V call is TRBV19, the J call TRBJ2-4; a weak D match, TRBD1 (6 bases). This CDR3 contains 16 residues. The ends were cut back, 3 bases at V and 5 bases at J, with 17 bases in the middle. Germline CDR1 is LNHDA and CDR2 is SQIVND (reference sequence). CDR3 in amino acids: CASSITGSGIENIQYF. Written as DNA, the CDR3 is TGTGCCAGTAGTATCACAGGGTCAGGTATAGAAAACATTCAGTACTTC. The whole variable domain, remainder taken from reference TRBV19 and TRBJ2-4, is DGGITQSPKYLFRKEGQNVTLSCEQNLNHDAMYWYRQDPGQGLRLIYYSQIVNDFQKGDIAEGYSVSREKKESFPLTVTSAQKNPTAFYLCASSITGSGIENIQYFGAGTRLSVL.

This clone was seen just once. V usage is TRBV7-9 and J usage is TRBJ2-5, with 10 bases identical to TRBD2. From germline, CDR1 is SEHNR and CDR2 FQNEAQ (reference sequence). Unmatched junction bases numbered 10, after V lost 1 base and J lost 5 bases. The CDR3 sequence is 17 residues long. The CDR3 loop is CASSLVPSGSYGETQYF. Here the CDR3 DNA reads TGTGCCAGCAGCTTAGTGCCTAGCGGGAGTTATGGGGAGACCCAGTACTTC. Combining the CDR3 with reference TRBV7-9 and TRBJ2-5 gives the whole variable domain DTGVSQNPRHKITKRGQNVTFRCDPISEHNRLYWYRQTLGQGPEFLTYFQNEAQLEKSRLLSDRFSAERPKGSFSTLEIQRTEQGDSAMYLCASSLVPSGSYGETQYFGPGTRLLVL.

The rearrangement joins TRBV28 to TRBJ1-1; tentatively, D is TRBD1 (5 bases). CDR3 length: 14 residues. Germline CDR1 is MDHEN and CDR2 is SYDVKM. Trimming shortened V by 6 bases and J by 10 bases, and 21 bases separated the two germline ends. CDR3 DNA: TGTGCCAGCAGCTTACCCCGAGCAGAAGGGGCAGCTTTCTTT. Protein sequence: CASSLPRAEGAAFF.